This section outlines one TCR beta chain sequence together with its context. The data were obtained in a study of blood T cell repertoires in COVID-19. The V gene lost 5 bases and the J gene lost 3 bases, with 21 bases spanning the gap. The germline V gene has CDR1 SGHTA and CDR2 FQGTGA. The CDR3 is 17 amino acids. Sequencing was performed with immunoSEQ multiplex PCR; in TCRdb, only in-frame clones are kept and a portion is missing. The sample shows fewer than 200,000 clones, roughly 84% of them seen only once. The material sequenced was peripheral blood. The TCR sequence derives from an elderly woman with acute or convalescent COVID-19. The V and J genes are TRBV7-3 and TRBJ2-3; D is perhaps TRBD2 (6 bases). Written as DNA, the CDR3 is TGTGCCAGCAGCCCAAGGGTTAGGCCTGGGGGGACAGATACGCAGTATTTT. Amino acids: CASSPRVRPGGTDTQYF.